The T cell receptor beta chain under discussion was sequenced for a study of read filtering for tumor transcriptome and immune sequencing (dated by TCRdb to about 2020). Background for the entire study: The cohort was composed of roughly 16 male and 14 to 15 female patients, with a mean age of roughly 61 years and an age range of about 40 to 90. By revised international staging, eight or nine patients were R-ISS I, under 20 were R-ISS II and roughly 7 were R-ISS III. After DNase treatment, whole-transcriptome libraries were prepared using the TruSeq RNA Access Library Prep Kit. TCR-region mapped reads per sample ranged from about 4.05 to 11 million with IR-seq versus only roughly 80 to 1273 with RNA-seq. The study compared TCR repertoires from targeted immune repertoire sequencing and bulk whole-transcriptome sequencing run on the same bone marrow samples. One main goal was a read-filtering strategy for immune repertoire data, in particular deciding whether clonotypes backed by only one read should be removed.

The sample holds many counts of this clonotype. It lacks a known antigen. No base quality information exists; no much larger clone differs at one position. Its CDR3 holds 12 amino acids, cysteine through phenylalanine. Only the CDR3 region is kept as DNA, spanning 36 bases read in frame from base 1. CDR1 and CDR2 are read off the germline V gene as SNHLY and FYNNEI. Trimming at the junction amounts to 4 bases on V and 4 bases on J, and the germline ends lie 7 bases apart. The paper as a whole reports these results and caveats: Single-read clonotypes made up around 82% of clonotypes but only 3% to 4.5% of total reads in IR-seq, compared with approximately 70% of clonotypes and approximately 40% of reads in RNA-seq. Compared with RNA-seq, IR-seq captured clonotypes at much higher depth and more reliably, and a smaller IR-seq throughput was enough to identify most shared clonotypes. The sorted CD138-negative fraction was not purified T cells but a mixed bone marrow immune population. The correlation between IR-seq and RNA-seq shared clonotype proportions was increased by removal of single-read clonotypes.

Bone marrow was sampled from every patient at the time of active disease. Ficoll-Hypaque density gradient centrifugation was used to isolate the bone marrow mononuclear cells. Myeloma plasma cells were removed and CD138-negative cells were obtained by negative selection following labeling with CD138 magnetic microbeads on a MACS separator. Flow cytometry on an Attune NxT with CD138 antibodies was used to check the purity of the isolated cells. Total RNA was extracted with TRIzol reagent and quantified with a NanoDrop spectrophotometer. Paired RNA-seq and IR-seq were performed on each patient's CD138-negative bone marrow sample. Starting from approximately 0.4 ug RNA, TCR libraries were constructed with the Immunoverse kit using molecular barcoded adaptors that cover the alpha/delta and beta/gamma chains. TCR library preparation used the same RNA that was used for transcriptome sequencing. An Illumina HiSeq 4000 with 2 x 150 cycles was used to sequence the TCR libraries. In the original analysis: With MiXCR, TCR reads were aligned to human V, D, J and C references and assembled into CDR3 clonotypes, with quality filtering and error correction included. Clonotype counts and gene usage diversity were analyzed with the tcR package in R. Raw mapping reads were checked after the RNA-seq reads had been mapped by STAR aligner version 2.5.3a onto the human GRCh37 genome. To test how sequencing depth affected the clonotypes detected, IR-seq fastq files were randomly downsampled with Seqtk 1.3. The public sequencing data were trimmed at Q25 with fastp and processed into clonotypes with MiXCR by TCRdb, which kept only in-frame beta chains. Every CDR3 protein is listed once, alongside the most common genes and DNA of its rows. The V and J calls were determined by TCRdb, not by the authors. Across this sample there are 100,000 to 150,000 distinct CDR3 sequences, with around 13% seen only once. The top ten constitute 7.5% to 10% of the sample.

The chain joins TRBV2 to TRBJ1-2; the D gene is unclear. The TCR was taken from a donor over 35 with multiple myeloma. Sequencing input: a population of CD138-negative cells sorted from bone marrow. The cell subset or site label corresponds to: bone marrow mononuclear cells depleted of CD138+ plasma/myeloma cells by negative magnetic selection. The CDR3 loop reads CASSGFGYGYTF. The nucleotide sequence is TGTGCCAGCAGTGGTTTTGGCTATGGCTACACCTTC.